This is a list of T cell receptor beta chains from one sample in a study of OX40 agonist ivuxolimab in advanced cancers. TCRdb's copy holds only in-frame clones and misses some; the assay was immunoSEQ multiplex PCR. The repertoire consists of about 28,000 clones, with around 85% occurring once and the leading ten covering more than 25%. Sample: CD4+ or CD8+ T cells sorted from blood, taken in a trial of the OX40 agonist ivuxolimab. The source of these receptors is an adult with an advanced solid tumor such as melanoma, head and neck, liver or kidney cancer. Both conserved end residues are part of each CDR3. A D gene is named only where the DNA matches it firmly. Where a row states a size, it is once, few, many or the class of an expanded clone; other rows omit it.

clone size | D gene | J gene | V gene | CDR3 protein
NA | NA | TRBJ2-3 | TRBV9 | CASRGKASTDTQYF
few | TRBD1 | TRBJ2-7 | TRBV5-4 | CASRRTGAYEQYF
once | NA | TRBJ2-3 | TRBV6-5 | CASSPWREDTQYF
few | NA | TRBJ1-2 | TRBV5-1 | CASRRQVNDYGYTF
NA | NA | NA | TRBV2 | CASTEGDASYEQYF
once | NA | TRBJ1-5 | TRBV23-1 | CASSQQGSNQPQHF
NA | NA | TRBJ1-5 | TRBV19 | CASSIGTASNQPQHF
NA | NA | TRBJ2-2 | TRBV9 | CASSWDNTGELFF
NA | TRBD1 | TRBJ2-7 | TRBV5-5 | CASSHGQGSYEQYF
once | NA | TRBJ1-3 | TRBV5-4 | CASSSGFSGNTIYF
NA | NA | TRBJ2-7 | TRBV29-1 | CSARTPRSYEQYF
NA | NA | TRBJ1-6 | TRBV2 | CASSESRVSYNSPLHF
NA | TRBD2 | TRBJ2-5 | TRBV11-2 | CASSHSGGPQETQYF
NA | TRBD2 | TRBJ2-1 | TRBV7-2 | CASSLGLSGGYNEQFF
NA | NA | TRBJ2-7 | TRBV10-2 | CASSEGRSTTYEQYF